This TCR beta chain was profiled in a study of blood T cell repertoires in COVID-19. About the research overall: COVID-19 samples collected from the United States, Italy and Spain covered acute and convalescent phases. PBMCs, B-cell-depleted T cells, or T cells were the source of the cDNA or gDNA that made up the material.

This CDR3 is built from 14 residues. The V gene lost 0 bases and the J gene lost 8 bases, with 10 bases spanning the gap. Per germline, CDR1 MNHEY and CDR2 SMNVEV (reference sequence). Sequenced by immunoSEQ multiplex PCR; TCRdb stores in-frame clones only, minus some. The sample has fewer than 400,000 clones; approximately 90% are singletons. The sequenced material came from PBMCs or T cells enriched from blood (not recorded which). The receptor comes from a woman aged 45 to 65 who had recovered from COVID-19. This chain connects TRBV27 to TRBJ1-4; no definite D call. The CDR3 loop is CASSLSPPGEKLFF. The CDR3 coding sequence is TGTGCCAGCAGTTTATCACCCCCGGGAGAAAAACTGTTTTTT.